This TCR beta chain was recorded in a study of human T cells and chemical hapten exposure listed by TCRdb under 2021. Looking at the study overall: For sensitization, 2% DPC in acetone was applied to a roughly 2 cm by roughly 2 cm area of upper inner arm skin. Throughout the roughly 24-week study period, patients were also given weekly therapeutic DPC doses on the scalp. Libraries were combined into a pool for sequencing, and differences in TCR yield between samples came mainly from small differences in library volumes within the pool. Blood for TCR sequencing was provided by twenty-nine alopecia patients at one to four time points (pre-sensitization, 2, 6 and 24 weeks). Blood was sampled from patients pre-sensitization (week 0) and at 2, 6 and about 24 weeks after DPC sensitization. Patch testing on the upper back used Finn chambers containing 0.01% DPC, with scoring done after 6 days according to International Contact Dermatitis Research Group standards. Most of the patients in the cohort were female, and the cohort covered alopecia areata with under or over 50% scalp involvement, alopecia totalis and alopecia universalis. The study tracked peripheral blood TCR repertoire changes in vivo during primary and secondary sensitization to the hapten diphenylcyclopropenone (DPC) in alopecia patients.

Worth noting for this clonotype: Its antigen is still unknown. No clone much larger than this one lies a single base away; base qualities are absent.

Results and caveats for the whole study, not just this receptor: DPC sensitization did not change the number of TCRs with a frequency above 1 in 1000, and there was no evidence of changes in global repertoire structure. Significantly more large CDR3 similarity clusters were formed by expanded TCRs than by pre-sensitization or healthy control sets, consistent with antigen-driven responses. Repeated subsampling changed both the strength of the expansion versus patch-test correlation and the threshold at which the correlation became significant. Patch test score correlated positively with the number of PT1 expanded TCRs, reaching significance at thresholds 8, 16 and 32 but not at 4. All patients had alopecia, a presumed autoimmune disease, so their immune response might differ from that of healthy individuals.

The library was prepared using RACE. Reads for this sample came from a NextSeq 500. During library preparation, unique molecular identifiers were attached to individual cDNA molecules so that TCRs could be counted quantitatively and reproducibly. Each blood RNA sample was used to sequence both TCR alpha and TCR beta chains. In the source study's methods: The median number of TCRs per sample was approximately 96,000, ranging from about 20,000 to 750,000. V, J and CDR3 annotation of the TCR reads was carried out using the Decombinator software suite. For the PS versus PT1 abundance plots, all samples were subsampled to the same number of TCRs (28,000). Expanded TCRs were defined as absent before sensitization and observed at least eight times at the 2-week time point. TCRdb reworked the public reads: Q25 trimming with fastp, MiXCR clone assembly, productive beta chains retained. Each entry merges the rows of one CDR3 protein and shows their most common DNA and genes. TCRdb's processing, not the authors', yielded these V and J calls. This sample is represented by around 150,000 distinct CDR3 sequences; about 27% of them were singletons. Jointly, the top ten make up around 2.3% of the sample.

Trimming takes 2 bases off V and 4 bases off J; junction bases not matched to a gene: 11. The CDR3 numbers 18 residues from cysteine through phenylalanine. CDR3 DNA is the only sequence kept; it has 54 bases, read in frame from the first base. From the germline V gene, CDR1 is SGHTA and CDR2 is FQGTGA. Explained via the paper, the time point label denotes: patch test 3, about 24 weeks after DPC sensitization. In the paper's terms, the treatment or condition label means: therapeutic diphenylcyclopropenone sensitization with weekly scalp DPC. Blood at each patch-test visit was drawn before the patch test was applied. To be eligible, patients had to be aged 18 to 70, diagnosed with alopecia and judged suitable for DPC therapy, while pregnant patients were excluded. Total RNA was extracted from unfractionated whole blood collected in Tempus Blood RNA tubes.

This sample comprised whole blood, obtained in connection with sensitization to the hapten diphenylcyclopropenone (DPC). This sequence was found in a woman under 30 with alopecia areata. Some clones in this sample may be carry-over from other donors' samples. The sequence links TRBV7-3 to TRBJ2-1; TRBD2 agrees with 10 junctional bases. CDR3 region: CASSLGRLAGERYNEQFF. The DNA sequence reads TGTGCCAGCAGCTTAGGAAGACTAGCGGGTGAAAGGTACAATGAGCAGTTCTTC. Reference TRBV7-3 and TRBJ2-1 proteins supply the regions before and after the CDR3; the full variable domain is: GAGVSQTPSNKVTEKGKYVELRCDPISGHTALYWYRQSLGQGPEFLIYFQGTGAADDSGLPNDRFFAVRPEGSVSTLKIQRTERGDSAVYLCASSLGRLAGERYNEQFFGPGTRLTVL.